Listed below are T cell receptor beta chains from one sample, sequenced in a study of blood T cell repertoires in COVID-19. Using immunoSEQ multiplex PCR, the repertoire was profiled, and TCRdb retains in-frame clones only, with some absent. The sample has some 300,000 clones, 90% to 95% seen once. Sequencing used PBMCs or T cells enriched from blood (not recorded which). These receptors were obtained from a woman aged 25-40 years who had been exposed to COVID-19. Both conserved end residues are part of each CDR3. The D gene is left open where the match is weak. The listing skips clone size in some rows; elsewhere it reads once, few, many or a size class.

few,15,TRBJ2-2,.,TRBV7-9,CASSLVGQITGELFF,TGTGCCAGCAGCCTGGTAGGACAGATCACCGGGGAGCTGTTTTTT
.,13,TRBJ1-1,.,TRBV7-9,CASSFGPNTEAFF,TGTGCCAGCAGCTTCGGTCCGAACACTGAAGCTTTCTTT
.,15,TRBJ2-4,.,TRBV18,CASSDQGIAKNIQYF,TGTGCCAGCTCGGACCAGGGGATCGCCAAAAACATTCAGTACTTC
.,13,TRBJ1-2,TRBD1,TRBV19,CASTPRDSNGYTF,TGTGCCAGTACCCCCCGGGACAGTAATGGCTACACCTTC
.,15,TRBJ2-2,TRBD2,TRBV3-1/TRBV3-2,CASSVGGVHTGELFF,TGTGCCAGCAGCGTGGGAGGGGTGCACACCGGGGAGCTGTTTTTT
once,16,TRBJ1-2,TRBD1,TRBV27,CASSWTGGVFNNGYTF,TGTGCCAGCAGCTGGACAGGGGGCGTATTTAACAATGGCTACACCTTC
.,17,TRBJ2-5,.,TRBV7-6,CASTPRWASTREETQYF,TGTGCCAGCACCCCCCGCTGGGCCAGCACAAGAGAGGAGACCCAGTACTTC
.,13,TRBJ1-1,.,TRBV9,CASSADSNTEAFF,TGTGCCAGCAGCGCGGACTCGAACACTGAAGCTTTCTTT
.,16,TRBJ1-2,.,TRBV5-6,CASSLMEADRSYGYTF,TGTGCCAGCAGCTTGATGGAGGCGGACCGAAGCTATGGCTACACCTTC
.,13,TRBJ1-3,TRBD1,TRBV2,CASRRDSGNTIYF,TGTGCCAGCAGAAGGGACAGCGGAAACACCATATATTTT
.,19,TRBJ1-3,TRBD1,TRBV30,CAWYPIPGTVHLSGNTIYF,TGTGCCTGGTACCCCATCCCGGGGACAGTCCATCTCTCTGGAAACACCATATATTTT
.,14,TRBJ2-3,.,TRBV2,CASKFSQGTDTQYF,TGTGCCAGCAAATTTTCTCAGGGCACAGATACGCAGTATTTT
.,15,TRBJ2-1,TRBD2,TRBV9,CASSVAGGLQYEQFF,TGTGCCAGCAGCGTAGCGGGGGGGCTTCAGTATGAGCAGTTCTTC
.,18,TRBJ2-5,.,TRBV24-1,CATSDHPSPQGLGETQYF,TGTGCCACCAGTGACCATCCCTCCCCACAGGGATTGGGTGAGACCCAGTACTTC
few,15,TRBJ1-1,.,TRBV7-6,CASSLEVGEGTEAFF,TGTGCCAGCAGCTTAGAGGTTGGGGAGGGGACTGAAGCTTTCTTT
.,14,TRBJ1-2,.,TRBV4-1,CASSQGAGGYGYTF,TGCGCCAGCAGCCAAGGCGCCGGGGGCTATGGCTACACCTTC
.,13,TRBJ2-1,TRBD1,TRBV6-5,CASSYSPGQGQFF,TGTGCCAGCAGTTACTCTCCGGGACAGGGACAGTTCTTC
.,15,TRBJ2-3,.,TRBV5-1,CASSLEDSPTDTQYF,TGCGCCAGCAGCTTGGAGGACAGCCCCACAGATACGCAGTATTTT
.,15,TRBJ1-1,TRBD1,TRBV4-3,CASRQGVGGYTEAFF,TGCGCCAGCAGGCAGGGGGTAGGGGGGTACACTGAAGCTTTCTTT
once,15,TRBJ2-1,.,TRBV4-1,CASKPGQSSYNEQFF,TGCGCCAGCAAACCGGGACAAAGCTCCTACAATGAGCAGTTCTTC
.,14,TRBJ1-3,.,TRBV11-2,CASSSRGSGNTIYF,TGTGCCAGCAGCTCTAGGGGCTCTGGAAACACCATATATTTT
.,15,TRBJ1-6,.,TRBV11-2,CASSMIGLYNSPLHF,TGTGCCAGCAGCATGATCGGACTTTATAATTCACCCCTCCACTTT
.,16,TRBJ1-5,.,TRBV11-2,CASSPPLRVENQPQHF,TGTGCCAGCAGCCCACCGTTGAGGGTTGAAAATCAGCCCCAGCATTTT
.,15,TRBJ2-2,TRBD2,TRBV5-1,CASSFAGGHTGELFF,TGCGCCAGCAGCTTCGCGGGGGGCCACACCGGGGAGCTGTTTTTT
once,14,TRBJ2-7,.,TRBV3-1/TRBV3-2,CASSQVIADYEQYF,TGTGCCAGCAGCCAAGTAATAGCGGACTACGAGCAGTACTTC
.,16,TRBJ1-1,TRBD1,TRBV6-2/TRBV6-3,CASTPHRGRLKTEAFF,TGTGCCAGCACCCCCCACAGGGGGCGCCTGAAAACTGAAGCTTTCTTT
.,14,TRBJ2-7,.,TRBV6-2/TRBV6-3,CASSKTGKQGEQYF,TGTGCCAGCAGTAAAACAGGGAAACAAGGGGAGCAGTACTTC
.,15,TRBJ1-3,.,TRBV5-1,CASSHAGVSGNTIYF,TGCGCCAGCAGCCATGCAGGGGTATCTGGAAACACCATATATTTT
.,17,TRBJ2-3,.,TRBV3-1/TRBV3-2,CASSSYVAGPGADTQYF,TGTGCCAGCAGCTCCTATGTGGCGGGGCCGGGTGCAGATACGCAGTATTTT
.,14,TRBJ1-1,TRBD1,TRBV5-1,CASSRQGAATEAFF,TGCGCCAGCAGCAGACAGGGGGCCGCCACTGAAGCTTTCTTT
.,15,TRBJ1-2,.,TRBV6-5,CASSRKQGGALGYTF,TGTGCCAGCAGCAGAAAACAGGGAGGGGCTCTTGGCTACACCTTC
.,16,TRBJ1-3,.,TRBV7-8,CASSSTGLRSGNTIYF,TGTGCCAGCAGCTCCACCGGACTGCGCTCTGGAAACACCATATATTTT
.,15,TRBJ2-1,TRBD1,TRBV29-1,CSVERGTDRYNEQFF,TGCAGCGTTGAAAGGGGGACAGACCGCTACAATGAGCAGTTCTTC
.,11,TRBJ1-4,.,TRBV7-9,CASSWLEKLFF,TGTGCCAGCAGCTGGCTTGAAAAACTGTTTTTT
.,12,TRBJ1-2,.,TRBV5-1,CASRQESYGYTF,TGCGCCAGTAGACAGGAAAGCTATGGCTACACCTTC
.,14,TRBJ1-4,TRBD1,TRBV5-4,CASSPGQGSSISRF,TGTGCCAGCAGCCCAGGACAGGGGAGTTCAATATCCCGTTTT
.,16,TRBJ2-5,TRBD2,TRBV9,CASSAGLAGGQETQYF,TGTGCCAGCAGCGCCGGACTAGCGGGGGGGCAAGAGACCCAGTACTTC
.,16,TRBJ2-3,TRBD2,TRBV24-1,CATSDPGLAGGYTQYF,TGTGCCACCAGTGACCCCGGACTAGCGGGGGGTTATACGCAGTATTTT
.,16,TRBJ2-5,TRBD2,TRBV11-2,CASTPWVAGGGETQYF,TGTGCCAGCACCCCGTGGGTAGCGGGGGGTGGAGAGACCCAGTACTTC
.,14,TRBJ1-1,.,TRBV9,CASSYRAADTEAFF,TGTGCCAGCAGCTACAGGGCCGCGGACACTGAAGCTTTCTTT